The 22 T cell receptor beta chains listed next were all sequenced from one sample in a study of response to subunit inactivated influenza vaccine. Via MiXCR, TCRdb re-called the RT-PCR reads, giving one row per CDR3 protein. The sample lists 450,000 to 600,000 distinct CDR3 sequences, around 7.9% occurring once. This specimen was PBMCs from blood, taken approximately 25 months after vaccination. Source of these receptors: a man between 50 and 70 years old who received an inactivated influenza vaccine.

This clonotype turned up a few times. The rearrangement joins TRBV6-1 to TRBJ1-5; D gene unclear. The V end was cut by 0 bases, the J end by 5 bases, with 11 bases between. This CDR3 contains 15 residues. Germline V lookup: CDR1 MNHNS, CDR2 SASEGT. Written as DNA, the CDR3 is TGTGCCAGCAGTGAAGCCGCCCCCCTCTATCAGCCCCAGCATTTT. It yields the protein CASSEAAPLYQPQHF.

The table lists this clonotype with many counts. The chain couples TRBV12-3 or TRBV12-4 to TRBJ2-1; D uncertain. Trimming took 3 bases from V and 2 from J, leaving 17 bases between them. The CDR3 is made up of 17 amino acids. The DNA for the CDR3 is TGTGCCAGCAGTTTTTATAGTGGTCGACTCACCTACAATGAGCAGTTCTTC. As protein: CASSFYSGRLTYNEQFF.

This clonotype has just a few counts. The chain recombines TRBV14 with TRBJ2-2, with 12 bases lining up with TRBD2. Germline V gives CDR1 SGHDN, CDR2 FVKESK. Unmatched junction bases numbered 2, after V lost 2 bases and J lost 1 base. The CDR3 is 17 residues long. The chain's CDR3 is CASSQRLAGVNTGELFF. The CDR3 bases are TGTGCCAGCAGCCAACGACTAGCGGGAGTGAACACCGGGGAGCTGTTTTTT.

This sequence joins TRBV9 and TRBJ2-3; D not resolved. This CDR3 has 14 residues. Germline assignment: CDR1 SGDLS and CDR2 YYNGEE. V lost 0 bases to trimming and J lost 5 bases, with 10 bases between them. The CDR3 DNA sequence: TGTGCCAGCAGCGTAGATCTAGTCGGAGATACGCAGTATTTT. Its protein product is CASSVDLVGDTQYF.

This clonotype occurred many times. The chain recombines TRBV6-6 with TRBJ2-2; no definite D call. CDR3 length: 13 amino acids. Trimming shortened V by 7 bases and J by 9 bases, and 15 bases separated the two germline ends. Germline CDR1 MNHNY, CDR2 SVGAGI (reference sequence). The CDR3 loop is CASTGMISRELFF. The CDR3 region has the DNA TGTGCCAGCACTGGGATGATAAGTCGGGAGCTGTTTTTT.

The rearrangement joins TRBV7-7 to TRBJ2-2, with 9 bases lining up with TRBD2. With V trimmed by 1 base and J by 0 bases, 6 bases remained unmatched. This CDR3 spans 18 amino acids. In germline, CDR1 is SSHAT, CDR2 FNYEAQ (reference sequence). The CDR3, as DNA: TGTGCCAGCAGCTTAGGATTGCTAGCGGGGCCGAACACCGGGGAGCTGTTTTTT. This gives the protein CASSLGLLAGPNTGELFF.

This clonotype has a handful of counts. This chain uses TRBV20-1 with TRBJ1-1; D is possibly TRBD1 (6 bases). This CDR3 has 13 residues. Trimming removed 0 bases at V and 5 bases at J, with 10 bases between. Germline V CDR1 and CDR2: DFQATT, SNEGSKA (reference sequence). The CDR3 bases are TGCAGTGCTAGAGAGGGGGCGGGAACTGAAGCTTTCTTT. Translating gives CSAREGAGTEAFF.

This clonotype was recorded at least ten times. V usage is TRBV5-1 and J usage is TRBJ2-3; possible D gene TRBD2, 5 bases. The V end lost 0 bases, the J end lost 5 bases, and 13 bases lay between the germline ends. In germline, CDR1 is SGHRS, CDR2 YFSETQ. CDR3 size: 15 residues. The DNA of the CDR3 is TGCGCCAGCAGCTTGGCCCGGGAAAGGGAAGATACGCAGTATTTT. Translated: CASSLAREREDTQYF.

In DNA form, the CDR3 reads TGCAGTGCTAGAGATACCCCCCACGAGCAGTACTTC. Its protein product is CSARDTPHEQYF. The genes are TRBV20-1 and TRBJ2-7; D is uncertain. This CDR3 spans 12 amino acids. With 0 bases removed from V and 5 bases from J, the gap between germline ends came to 8 bases. Germline CDR1 is DFQATT and CDR2 is SNEGSKA (reference sequence).

The chain combines TRBV12-3 or TRBV12-4 with TRBJ1-5; D call uncertain. V lost 2 bases and J 1 base, leaving 9 bases between the germline ends. This CDR3 spans 15 amino acids. This CDR3 is CASSLFGRSNQPQHF. As DNA, the CDR3 is TGTGCCAGCAGTTTATTCGGGAGAAGCAATCAGCCCCAGCATTTT.

This clonotype showed up just a few times. The chain recombines TRBV28 with TRBJ2-4; 7 nucleotides line up with TRBD1. The V segment lost 6 bases and the J segment 6 bases; nucleotides outside the gene matches: 14. CDR1 is MDHEN and CDR2 is SYDVKM in the germline V gene. This CDR3 region has 16 residues. The CDR3 nucleotides are TGTGCCAGCAGCGCGACAGGGTTTACCCTGGGAAACATTCAGTACTTC. This encodes CASSATGFTLGNIQYF.

This clonotype was seen repeatedly, ten times or more. The chain carries TRBV12-3 or TRBV12-4 and TRBJ2-1, with 13 bases aligning to TRBD2. The CDR3 spans 16 residues. Germline trimming cut 5 bases from V and 5 bases from J; bases unmatched to any gene: 6. The CDR3 loop reads CASSIGTSGTHNEQFF. The CDR3 nucleotides read TGTGCCAGCAGTATTGGGACTAGCGGGACACACAATGAGCAGTTCTTC.

This clonotype was recorded many times. DNA for the CDR3: TGCAGTGCTTATCCCCGGGGGCCTCTATACGAGCAGTACTTC. It is translated as CSAYPRGPLYEQYF. V usage is TRBV20-1 and J usage is TRBJ2-7; the D call may be TRBD1 or TRBD2 (6 bases each). V was clipped by 5 bases and J by 4 bases, with 18 bases between them. Germline CDR1 is DFQATT and CDR2 is SNEGSKA (reference sequence). The CDR3 extends over 14 amino acids.

This clonotype was detected ten times or more. The genes are TRBV10-2 and TRBJ1-2, with D tentatively TRBD1 (6 bases). Germline loops: CDR1 WSHSY, CDR2 SAAADI. The CDR3 is 12 amino acids. The V end lost 6 bases, the J end lost 4 bases, and 9 bases lay between the germline ends. CDR3 sequence: CASRDSLYGYTF. CDR3 coding DNA: TGCGCCAGCAGGGACAGCCTCTATGGCTACACCTTC.

J is TRBJ2-2 and V is TRBV10-2; 8 bases align to TRBD2. The germline V gene encodes CDR1 WSHSY and CDR2 SAAADI. The CDR3 length is 15 residues. With 6 bases clipped from V and 4 bases from J, the junction kept 7 bases outside the gene matches. The CDR3 DNA sequence: TGCGCCAGCAGGTCGGGACTAGTGGTCACCGGGGAGCTGTTTTTT. This translates into CASRSGLVVTGELFF.

The chain uses TRBV5-5 and TRBJ2-5; D call uncertain. Per germline, CDR1 SGHKS and CDR2 YYEKEE (reference sequence). The CDR3 covers 16 residues. V was shortened by 0 bases and J by 1 base, with 13 bases between the two germline ends. In DNA, the CDR3 is TGTGCCAGCAGCTTGGGGGCGACGGGCCTCCAAGAGACCCAGTACTTC. It translates to CASSLGATGLQETQYF.

Notes on this clonotype: This may stem from a read error, because a much larger clone lies one nucleotide away. The chain carries TRBV24-1 and TRBJ2-1, with no clear D. Germline V gene data show CDR1 as KGHDR and CDR2 as SFDVKD. V lost 0 bases and J 10 bases, leaving 6 bases between the germline ends. The CDR3 totals 12 residues. CDR3: CATSDLRKEQFF. The CDR3 DNA is TGTGCCACCAGTGATTTGCGCAAGGAGCAGTTCTTC.

This clonotype has at least ten counts. V usage is TRBV20-1 and J usage is TRBJ1-3, with D possibly being TRBD1 (6 bases). The V end lost 3 bases, the J end lost 3 bases, and 12 bases lay between the germline ends. The CDR3 spans 14 residues. The germline gives CDR1 DFQATT, CDR2 SNEGSKA (reference sequence). The CDR3 DNA reads TGCAGTGCTAGTCCGGACAGCCTTGGAAACACCATATATTTT. This translates into CSASPDSLGNTIYF.

The gene calls are TRBV20-1 and TRBJ2-5; D is undetermined. The germline V gene has CDR1 DFQATT and CDR2 SNEGSKA (reference sequence). Between the trimmed V and J ends, which lost 5 bases and 1 base, there was a span of 8 bases. The CDR3 covers 12 residues. This CDR3 is CSAPWGQETQYF. DNA for the CDR3: TGCAGTGCTCCATGGGGCCAAGAGACCCAGTACTTC.

In this sample, this clonotype turned up a few times. DNA of the CDR3: TGCAGTGCTAGAGATTTTGCCCACAGCACAGATACGCAGTATTTT. Translating it yields CSARDFAHSTDTQYF. The rearrangement links TRBV20-1 to TRBJ2-3; D not resolved. Per germline, CDR1 DFQATT and CDR2 SNEGSKA (reference sequence). V gave up 0 bases and J gave up 0 bases, with 10 bases separating them. CDR3 length equals 15 residues.

This clonotype was recorded a few times. This chain links TRBV5-1 with TRBJ2-3; D may correspond to TRBD1 or TRBD2 (5 bases each). The germline V and J ends were trimmed by 1 base and 6 bases, with 15 bases remaining between them. Germline values: CDR1 SGHRS, CDR2 YFSETQ. CDR3 length equals 15 residues. CDR3 coding DNA: TGCGCCAGCAGCTTGTTCCCCGGGACGCCCGATACGCAGTATTTT. It encodes CASSLFPGTPDTQYF.

The chain has TRBV12-3 or TRBV12-4 and TRBJ2-1, with D possibly called TRBD1 or TRBD2 (6 bases each). V was cut by 6 bases and J by 7 bases, with 13 bases left in between. The CDR3 is made up of 13 amino acids. The CDR3 DNA reads TGTGCCAGCAGCGGAGGGGGGTCGAATGAGCAGTTCTTC. Its protein is CASSGGGSNEQFF.